This T cell receptor beta chain is drawn from a study of T cells in Graves' hyperthyroidism and ophthalmopathy. Study-wide results and caveats: A median roughly 6.6 months before onset, the model predicted ophthalmopathy.

Inclusion characteristics of ophthalmopathy patients comprised a Clinical Activity Score of at least 3, a NOSPECS grade of at least 4, and duration under 3 months. Patients showing uncontrolled infection, other autoimmune disease, pregnancy or lactation were ineligible. The CDR3 is 13 amino acids. Germline CDR1 SGHDT, CDR2 YYEEEE. Trimming removed 7 bases from V and 2 bases from J, with 12 bases in between. Amplification of TCR beta CDR3 regions was performed using RNA transcripts as template. First-round RT-PCR with HTBI primers amplified the TCR CDR3 region. Using its own MiXCR run on the multiplex PCR reads, TCRdb lists one record per CDR3 protein. The sample carries 500,000 to 650,000 distinct CDR3 sequences, 15% to 20% recorded once. Worth noting for this clonotype: What it binds is unknown.

The clonotype originates from a woman under 30 with Graves' ophthalmopathy. The chain couples TRBV5-6 to TRBJ1-1; the D gene is possibly TRBD1 (5 bases). Sequencing was carried out using blood. The CDR3 loop reads CASLGGGNTEAFF. In DNA form, the CDR3 reads TGTGCCAGCCTCGGGGGGGGTAACACTGAAGCTTTCTTT.